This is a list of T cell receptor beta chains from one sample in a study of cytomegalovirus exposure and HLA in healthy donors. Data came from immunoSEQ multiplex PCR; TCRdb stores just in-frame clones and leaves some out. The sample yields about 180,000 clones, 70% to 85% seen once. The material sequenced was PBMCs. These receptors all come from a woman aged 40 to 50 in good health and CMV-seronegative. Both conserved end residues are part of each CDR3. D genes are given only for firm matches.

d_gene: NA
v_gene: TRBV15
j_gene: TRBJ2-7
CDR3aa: CATSRDPGVARNEQYF
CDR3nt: TGTGCCACCAGCAGAGATCCCGGGGTCGCGAGGAACGAGCAGTACTTC

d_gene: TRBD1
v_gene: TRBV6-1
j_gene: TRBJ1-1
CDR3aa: CASRTGELHTEAFF
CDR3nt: TGTGCCAGCAGGACAGGGGAGTTGCACACTGAAGCTTTCTTT

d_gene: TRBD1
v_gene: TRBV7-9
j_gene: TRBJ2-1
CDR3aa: CASSLGQGSYNEQFF
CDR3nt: TGTGCCAGCAGCTTGGGACAGGGGAGCTACAATGAGCAGTTCTTC

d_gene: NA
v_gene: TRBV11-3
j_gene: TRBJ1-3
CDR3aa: CASSFGGSRNTIYF
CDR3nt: TGTGCCAGCAGCTTCGGGGGATCGCGAAACACCATATATTTT

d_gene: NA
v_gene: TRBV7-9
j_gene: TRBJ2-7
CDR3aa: CASSQRSSVAYEQYF
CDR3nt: TGTGCCAGCAGCCAAAGATCCAGCGTCGCCTACGAGCAGTACTTC

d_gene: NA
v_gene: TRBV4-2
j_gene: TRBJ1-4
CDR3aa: CASSQGSGAGARANELFF
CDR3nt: TGTGCCAGCAGCCAAGGGTCCGGTGCAGGGGCCCGAGCTAATGAACTGTTTTTT

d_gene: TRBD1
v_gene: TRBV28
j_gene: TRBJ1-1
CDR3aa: CATNGHIGTAEAFF
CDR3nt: TGTGCCACCAACGGACATATCGGGACAGCTGAAGCTTTCTTT

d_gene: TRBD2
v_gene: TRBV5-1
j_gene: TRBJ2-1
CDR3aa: CASSPKVAGIDNEQFF
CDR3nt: TGCGCCAGCAGCCCCAAGGTAGCGGGGATCGACAATGAGCAGTTCTTC

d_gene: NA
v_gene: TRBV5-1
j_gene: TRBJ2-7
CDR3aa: CASSLGVGDIVPYEQYF
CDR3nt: TGCGCCAGCAGCTTGGGAGTTGGGGACATAGTGCCCTACGAGCAGTACTTC

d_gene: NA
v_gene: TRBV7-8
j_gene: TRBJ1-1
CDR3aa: CASSPLEGIPEAFF
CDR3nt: TGTGCCAGCAGCCCCCTGGAGGGGATCCCTGAAGCTTTCTTT

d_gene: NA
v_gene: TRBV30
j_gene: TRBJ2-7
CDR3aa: CAWRSGTYEQYF
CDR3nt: TGTGCCTGGAGATCCGGGACCTACGAGCAGTACTTC

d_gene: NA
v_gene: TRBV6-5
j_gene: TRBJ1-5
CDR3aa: CASRPLRELNQPQHF
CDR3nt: TGTGCCAGCAGACCCCTCCGGGAGCTCAATCAGCCCCAGCATTTT

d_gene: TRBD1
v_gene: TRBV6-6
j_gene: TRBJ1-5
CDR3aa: CASSYSTGTGDQPQHF
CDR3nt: TGTGCCAGCAGTTACTCGACCGGGACAGGGGATCAGCCCCAGCATTTT

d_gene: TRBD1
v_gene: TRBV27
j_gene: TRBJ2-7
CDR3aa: CASSPSTGGPEQYF
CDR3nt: TGTGCCAGCAGTCCGTCGACAGGGGGTCCCGAGCAGTACTTC

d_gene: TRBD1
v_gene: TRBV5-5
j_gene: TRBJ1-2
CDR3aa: CASRHPGQNYGYTF
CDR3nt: TGTGCCAGCAGGCACCCGGGACAGAACTATGGCTACACCTTC

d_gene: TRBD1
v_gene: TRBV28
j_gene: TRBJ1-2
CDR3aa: CASSPPRRGRGYTF
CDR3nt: TGTGCCAGCAGTCCGCCGCGCAGGGGGAGGGGCTACACCTTC

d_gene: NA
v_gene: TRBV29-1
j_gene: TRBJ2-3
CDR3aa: CSGQRGGDTQYF
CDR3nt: TGCAGCGGTCAAAGGGGGGGGGATACGCAGTATTTT

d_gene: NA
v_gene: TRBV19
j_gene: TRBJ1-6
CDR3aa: CASSIGLSGDNSPLHF
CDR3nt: TGTGCCAGTAGTATCGGTCTTTCAGGGGATAATTCACCCCTCCACTTT

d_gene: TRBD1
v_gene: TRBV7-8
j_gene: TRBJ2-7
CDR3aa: CASSPFGQAYPYEQYF
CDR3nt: TGTGCCAGCAGCCCATTCGGACAGGCTTATCCCTACGAGCAGTACTTC

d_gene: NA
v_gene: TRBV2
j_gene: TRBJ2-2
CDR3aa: CAIYRGGSTGELFF
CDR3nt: TGTGCCATCTATAGGGGGGGGAGCACCGGGGAGCTGTTTTTT